Following are 28 T cell receptor beta chains from one sample sequenced in a study of PD-L1 blockade in urothelial cancer. The table came from immunoSEQ multiplex PCR; TCRdb's copy has only in-frame clones and leaves some out. The table shows fewer than 30,000 clones, with approximately 84% occurring only once. Source: PBMCs, taken around atezolizumab (anti-PD-L1) treatment. These receptors were collected from a man between 65 and 85 years old with urothelial cancer.

This clone was seen only once. This rearrangement joins TRBV5-6 to TRBJ2-1; tentative D call: TRBD2 (5 bases). CDR3 length equals 13 residues. Trimming removed 2 bases from V and 8 bases from J, with 11 bases in between. Germline CDR1 reads SGHDT; CDR2 reads YYEEEE. The CDR3 nucleotides are TGTGCCAGCAGCTTAGCACTAGTCGATGAGCAGTTCTTC. It specifies CASSLALVDEQFF. Full variable domain (rest looked up from reference TRBV5-6 and TRBJ2-1): DAGVTQSPTHLIKTRGQQVTLRCSPKSGHDTVSWYQQALGQGPQFIFQYYEEEERQRGNFPDRFSGHQFPNYSSELNVNALLLGDSALYLCASSLALVDEQFFGPGTRLTVL.

The chain couples TRBV6-1 to TRBJ1-2; 8 bases align to TRBD1. The CDR3 contains 14 residues. V shed 2 bases, J shed 4 bases, and the junction held 3 bases outside the gene matches. CDR1 is MNHNS, CDR2 SASEGT, per germline. The DNA for the CDR3 is TGTGCCAGCAGTGAACAGGGGGCTACCTATGGCTACACCTTC. This translates into CASSEQGATYGYTF.

The V call is TRBV29-1, the J call TRBJ2-1; 7 nucleotides match TRBD1. The CDR3 is made up of 17 amino acids. Germline values: CDR1 SQVTM, CDR2 ANQGSEA. V lost 3 bases to trimming and J lost 4 bases; unmatched junction nucleotides: 15. The CDR3 DNA reads as TGCAGCGTTGAGGCCCGAAATCCCAGGGGGTCTTACAATGAGCAGTTCTTC. Protein product: CSVEARNPRGSYNEQFF.

The chain combines TRBV29-1 with TRBJ2-7; D not certain. Germline assignment: CDR1 SQVTM and CDR2 ANQGSEA. Deletions cut 8 bases from V and 4 bases from J, with 12 bases between. There are 11 residues in the CDR3. Here the CDR3 reads CSFADGYEQYF. The DNA of the CDR3 is TGCAGCTTTGCCGACGGGTACGAGCAGTACTTC.

The chain joins TRBV6-6 to TRBJ1-2; TRBD1 is a possible D gene (6 bases). Germline values: CDR1 MNHNY, CDR2 SVGAGI (reference sequence). V lost 0 bases to trimming and J lost 2 bases, with 13 bases between them. The CDR3 length is 16 residues. The CDR3 spells CASSYSRKGQNYGYTF. In DNA form, the CDR3 reads TGTGCCAGCAGTTACTCGAGAAAGGGACAAAACTATGGCTACACCTTC.

The chain recombines TRBV21-1 with TRBJ1-3; TRBD1 is taken as the D call from the table, unchecked against the DNA. TRBV21-1 is designated a pseudogene. The CDR3 contains 19 residues. CDR3 nucleotides: TGTGCCAGCAGCGAGCGGGACAGGGATGTCTCGACTACTCGAAACACCATATATTTT. Translating it yields CASSERDRDVSTTRNTIYF.

The CDR3 sequence: CASSRNLLAGVSSYNEQFF. The CDR3 bases are TGTGCCAGCAGCCGAAATCTACTAGCGGGAGTGAGCTCCTACAATGAGCAGTTCTTC. V is TRBV4-2 and J is TRBJ2-1; the match to TRBD2 covers 11 bases. Germline lookup yields CDR1 LGHNA and CDR2 YNFKEQ. J lost 0 bases, V lost 4 bases, and 11 bases had no gene match. The CDR3 length is 19 residues.

The chain employs TRBV19 and TRBJ1-1; D gene ambiguous. Germline CDR1 and CDR2: LNHDA and SQIVND (reference sequence). The CDR3 is 13 amino acids. V was trimmed by 5 bases and J by 4 bases, leaving 11 bases between them. The CDR3 DNA follows: TGTGCCAGTAGTGTTCTCCGGAGCACTGAAGCTTTCTTT. This encodes CASSVLRSTEAFF.

The chain carries TRBV27 and TRBJ2-7; TRBD2 agrees at 8 bases. Trimming removed 5 bases from V and 3 bases from J; junction bases left unmatched: 9. This CDR3 region has 15 residues. Germline V gene data show CDR1 as MNHEY and CDR2 as SMNVEV (reference sequence). CDR3 DNA sequence: TGTGCCAGCAGTAGTAAGGCGGGGGGCATCTACGAGCAGTACTTC. It codes for CASSSKAGGIYEQYF.

This clone turned up a few times. The rearrangement joins TRBV7-3 to TRBJ2-3; the D is unclear. In germline, CDR1 is SGHTA, CDR2 FQGTGA. This CDR3 is built from 14 residues. The V end was cut by 1 base, the J end by 5 bases, with 10 bases between. CDR3 sequence (DNA): TGTGCCAGCAGCTTAAATACGCGGCTAGATACGCAGTATTTT. Encoded protein: CASSLNTRLDTQYF.

The chain couples TRBV6-4 to TRBJ2-2; 8 positions agree with TRBD1. Germline V gives CDR1 MRHNA, CDR2 SNTAGT. Trimming cost V 6 bases and J 2 bases; bases outside gene matches: 8. CDR3 length equals 16 residues. CDR3 protein: CASSYQGALNTGELFF. Here the CDR3 DNA reads TGTGCCAGCAGCTACCAGGGGGCTCTTAACACCGGGGAGCTGTTTTTT.

This clone has a single count. The chain is built from TRBV27 and TRBJ2-7, with 14 bases lining up with TRBD2. There are 15 residues in the CDR3. V was pared by 6 bases and J by 3 bases, with 4 bases of the junction left unmatched. Germline assignment: CDR1 MNHEY and CDR2 SMNVEV (reference sequence). CDR3 residues: CASSRGTSGGYEQYF. As DNA, the CDR3 is TGTGCCAGCAGCCGAGGGACTAGCGGGGGCTACGAGCAGTACTTC.

The rearrangement joins TRBV27 to TRBJ2-7; unclear D gene. Between the trimmed V and J ends, which lost 8 bases and 0 bases, there was a span of 14 bases. The CDR3 is 14 residues long. Germline CDR1 MNHEY, CDR2 SMNVEV (reference sequence). For the CDR3, the DNA is TGTGCCAGCGCTCAATCAAGGAGCTCCTACGAGCAGTACTTC. Protein sequence: CASAQSRSSYEQYF.

This clone showed up just a few times. The CDR3 sequence is CASSALGRREGHNEQFF. CDR3 nucleotide sequence: TGTGCCAGCTCAGCCCTCGGTAGGCGGGAGGGCCACAATGAGCAGTTCTTC. The chain combines TRBV18 with TRBJ2-1; 9 bases are a match to TRBD2. V trimming: 5 bases; J trimming: 5 bases; junction bases outside the gene matches: 13. CDR1 and CDR2 from the germline V gene are KGHSH and LQKENI. The CDR3 contains 17 residues.

The chain carries TRBV29-1 and TRBJ1-2; D is possibly TRBD1 (6 bases). From germline, CDR1 is SQVTM and CDR2 ANQGSEA. CDR3 size: 11 residues. V lost 4 bases to trimming and J lost 8 bases, with 11 bases between them. The chain's CDR3 is CSVVRTDGYTF. CDR3 in DNA: TGCAGCGTTGTTAGGACAGACGGCTACACCTTC. The whole variable domain, filled in from reference TRBV29-1 and TRBJ1-2, reads SAVISQKPSRDICQRGTSLTIQCQVDSQVTMMFWYRQQPGQSLTLIATANQGSEATYESGFVIDKFPISRPNLTFSTLTVSNMSPEDSSIYLCSVVRTDGYTFGSGTRLTVV.

The rearrangement joins TRBV2 to TRBJ1-3; TRBD1 aligns across 8 bases. The CDR3 extends over 14 amino acids. Germline CDR1 reads SNHLY; CDR2 reads FYNNEI. With 6 bases clipped from V and 2 bases from J, the junction kept 3 bases outside the gene matches. The CDR3 DNA sequence: TGTGCCAGCAGCGAACAGGGGGCTGGAAACACCATATATTTT. This sequence encodes CASSEQGAGNTIYF.

The chain has TRBV2 and TRBJ2-1; 10 bases are shared with TRBD1. This CDR3 has 15 residues. Looked up from germline, CDR1 is SNHLY and CDR2 is FYNNEI. Trimming at V came to 7 bases and at J to 2 bases, leaving 5 bases not matched to a gene. CDR3 bases: TGTGCCAGCATCCGGACAGGGGGTCCCTACAATGAGCAGTTCTTC. Protein product: CASIRTGGPYNEQFF. The full variable domain, rest sourced from reference TRBV2 and TRBJ2-1, is EPEVTQTPSHQVTQMGQEVILRCVPISNHLYFYWYRQILGQKVEFLVSFYNNEISEKSEIFDDQFSVERPDGSNFTLKIRSTKLEDSAMYFCASIRTGGPYNEQFFGPGTRLTVL.

The chain joins TRBV28 to TRBJ1-5, with D maybe TRBD1 (5 bases). Trimming left V 6 bases short and J 6 bases short, with 18 bases between. Germline V gene data show CDR1 as MDHEN and CDR2 as SYDVKM. The length of the CDR3 is 15 residues. Here the CDR3 reads CASRTHWGEFQPQHF. The CDR3 nucleotides read TGTGCCAGCAGGACTCATTGGGGGGAGTTTCAGCCCCAGCATTTT.

This chain connects TRBV6-5 to TRBJ2-7, with TRBD2 matching over 8 bases. Germline V lookup: CDR1 MNHEY, CDR2 SVGAGI. The CDR3 is made up of 16 amino acids. Trimming at V came to 0 bases and at J to 5 bases, leaving 9 bases not matched to a gene. This CDR3 reads CASSYSGRAFGNEQYF. In DNA, the CDR3 is TGTGCCAGCAGTTACTCCGGGAGGGCCTTCGGCAACGAGCAGTACTTC.

The chain carries TRBV7-8 and TRBJ2-7, with 8 bases aligning to TRBD1. The germline V gene has CDR1 SGHVS and CDR2 FQNEAQ. The CDR3 has 15 amino acids. V trimming: 5 bases; J trimming: 1 base; junction bases outside the gene matches: 7. The CDR3 region has the DNA TGTGCCAGCAGCCCTGGACAGGGAGTTTCCTACGAGCAGTACTTC. Amino acid sequence: CASSPGQGVSYEQYF.

This chain connects TRBV11-1 to TRBJ2-2, with 8 nucleotides matching TRBD1. CDR3 size: 15 residues. The V and J ends lost 4 bases and 8 bases, in that order; junction bases with no gene match: 9. CDR1 and CDR2 from the germline V gene are SGHAT and FQDESV (reference sequence). CDR3 amino acids: CASSSRTGRWGELFF. In DNA, the CDR3 is TGTGCCAGCAGCTCAAGGACAGGGCGATGGGGGGAGCTGTTTTTT.

This chain links TRBV10-3 with TRBJ2-2; D may be TRBD2 (6 bases). Germline V lookup: CDR1 ENHRY, CDR2 SYGVKD. Trimming stripped 10 bases from V and 2 bases from J, with 14 bases between. The CDR3 is 14 amino acids. CDR3: CATAGGTNTGELFF. The CDR3 coding sequence is TGTGCCACCGCCGGGGGAACCAACACCGGGGAGCTGTTTTTT.

CDR3 residues: CASSLQGARDGYTF. CDR3 DNA: TGTGCCAGCAGCTTACAGGGGGCGCGAGATGGCTACACCTTC. The genes are TRBV5-6 and TRBJ1-2; 9 bases are a match to TRBD1. The germline gives CDR1 SGHDT, CDR2 YYEEEE. V lost 2 bases, J lost 6 bases, and 5 bases stayed unmatched. The CDR3 covers 14 residues.

This clone was recorded once. The V and J genes are TRBV30 and TRBJ1-5; possibly TRBD1 for D (5 bases). The germline gives CDR1 GTSNPN, CDR2 SVGIG (reference sequence). This CDR3 has 15 residues. The V end was cut by 3 bases, the J end by 6 bases, with 18 bases between. The chain's CDR3 is CAWRRGGSDGQPQHF. The CDR3 DNA reads as TGTGCCTGGAGGCGGGGGGGAAGTGATGGTCAGCCCCAGCATTTT.

The genes are TRBV19 and TRBJ1-1; TRBD1 aligns across 7 bases. CDR3 length: 14 amino acids. J was trimmed by 6 bases and V by 6 bases; bases with no gene match: 10. Germline-derived CDR1 and CDR2 are LNHDA and SQIVND (reference sequence). CDR3 DNA sequence: TGTGCCAGTAGCCCCCGACAGGGCAGGTCTGAAGCTTTCTTT. It yields the protein CASSPRQGRSEAFF.

The rearrangement joins TRBV30 to TRBJ1-3, with D uncertain. CDR3 length: 13 amino acids. The germline CDR1 and CDR2 sequences are GTSNPN and SVGIG (reference sequence). V lost 4 bases, J lost 0 bases, and 7 bases lay in between. CDR3 DNA sequence: TGTGCCTGGACCCATAGCTCTGGAAACACCATATATTTT. Translated, it gives CAWTHSSGNTIYF.

The chain combines TRBV7-3 with TRBJ2-1; 8 bases align to TRBD2. Losses at the gene ends were 9 bases for V and 5 bases for J; bases not matched to a gene: 6. Germline loops: CDR1 SGHTA, CDR2 FQGTGA. CDR3 length equals 13 residues. CDR3 amino acids: CASSSGLNNEQFF. The CDR3 DNA reads TGTGCCAGTTCTAGCGGGCTAAACAATGAGCAGTTCTTC.

In DNA, the CDR3 is TGCGCCAGCAGCATTGGGGAGGGGACTAGCGCATACAATGAGCAGTTCTTC. Its translation: CASSIGEGTSAYNEQFF. The rearrangement joins TRBV5-1 to TRBJ2-1; 10 positions match TRBD2. The V segment lost 4 bases and the J segment 4 bases; nucleotides outside the gene matches: 11. Germline V gene sequence: CDR1 SGHRS, CDR2 YFSETQ. CDR3 length: 17 residues.